This T cell receptor (beta chain) was recorded in a study of blood T cell repertoires in COVID-19. Sequencing used immunoSEQ multiplex PCR; TCRdb keeps in-frame clones, though not all of them. The table includes some 96,000 clones, roughly 84% detected once. Germline lookup yields CDR1 GTSNPN and CDR2 SVGIG (reference sequence). Trimming shortened V by 1 base and J by 7 bases, and 7 bases separated the two germline ends. The CDR3 has 11 residues. The clonotype originates from a man aged 25 to 40 in a cohort sampled during active COVID-19. The chain recombines TRBV30 with TRBJ1-1, with D unresolved. The sequencing input was peripheral blood. DNA of the CDR3: TGTGCCTGGAGTGCCTCACTTGAAGCTTTCTTT. This encodes CAWSASLEAFF.